Listed here are 8 T cell receptor beta chains from one sample, sequenced in a study of graft-versus-host responses after intestinal transplantation. These receptors have no known antigen. The repertoire was sequenced with immunoSEQ multiplex PCR; TCRdb's copy has only in-frame clones and lacks some. Among some 150,000 clones listed, around 90% were seen once. The sample consisted of unstimulated CD4+ T cells sorted from spleen or lymph node cells, taken before intestinal transplant. The receptors here all came from a human donor who received an intestinal transplant.

The V call is TRBV18, the J call TRBJ1-1, with TRBD1 matching 9 bases. CDR3 length: 14 residues. Germline CDR1 and CDR2: KGHSH and LQKENI. V was pared by 5 bases and J by 5 bases, with 6 bases of the junction left unmatched. The CDR3 DNA reads as TGTGCCAGCTCATCTCCGGGACAGGGTACTGAAGCTTTCTTT. Translated: CASSSPGQGTEAFF.

This chain uses TRBV11-3 with TRBJ1-3; perhaps TRBD1 as D (6 bases). The CDR3 runs 16 residues. Trimming shortened V by 7 bases and J by 1 base, and 17 bases separated the two germline ends. CDR1 and CDR2 from the germline V gene are SGHNT and YENEEA. As DNA, the CDR3 is TGTGCCAGCATCATCCGGGACACACAATCTGGAAACACCATATATTTT. It encodes CASIIRDTQSGNTIYF.

The chain recombines TRBV9 with TRBJ2-4, with TRBD1 as a possible D gene (6 bases). Trimming stripped 4 bases from V and 5 bases from J, with 16 bases between. Germline CDR1 reads SGDLS; CDR2 reads YYNGEE. This CDR3 has 15 amino acids. CDR3 DNA: TGTGCCAGCAGCCCGCCGGTGGGGGCCGAAAACATTCAGTACTTC. Amino acid sequence: CASSPPVGAENIQYF. Full variable domain (outside the CDR3, taken from reference TRBV9 and TRBJ2-4): DSGVTQTPKHLITATGQRVTLRCSPRSGDLSVYWYQQSLDQGLQFLIQYYNGEERAKGNILERFSAQQFPDLHSELNLSSLELGDSALYFCASSPPVGAENIQYFGAGTRLSVL.

This clone was seen a few times. The chain uses TRBV27 and TRBJ2-6; 11 positions agree with TRBD1. CDR3 length: 20 residues. With V trimmed by 5 bases and J by 0 bases, 12 bases remained unmatched. From germline, CDR1 is MNHEY and CDR2 SMNVEV (reference sequence). The CDR3 DNA follows: TGTGCCAGCAGTGCCCGGGCTGGGACAGGGGGACTCTCTGGGGCCAACGTCCTGACTTTC. This sequence encodes CASSARAGTGGLSGANVLTF.

The chain has TRBV28 and TRBJ2-7, with D tentatively TRBD1 or TRBD2 (6 bases each). The germline CDR1 and CDR2 sequences are MDHEN and SYDVKM. Trimming left V 6 bases short and J 5 bases short, with 20 bases between. The CDR3 covers 15 residues. The CDR3 loop is CASSSQGWEENEQYF. The CDR3 bases are TGTGCCAGCAGCAGTCAGGGGTGGGAGGAGAACGAGCAGTACTTC.

The genes are TRBV7-2 and TRBJ1-2, with D unclear. Germline CDR1 and CDR2: SGHTA and FQGNSA. V was shortened by 4 bases and J by 4 bases, with 16 bases between the two germline ends. This CDR3 contains 15 residues. The CDR3 DNA follows: TGTGCCAGCAGCTCCACCGGAAGGGATTTCTATGGCTACACCTTC. Protein product: CASSSTGRDFYGYTF.

V and J are TRBV2 and TRBJ2-7; TRBD2 matches 8 bases. With V trimmed by 6 bases and J by 0 bases, 4 bases remained unmatched. Germline assignment: CDR1 SNHLY and CDR2 FYNNEI. CDR3 length: 14 amino acids. In nucleotides, the CDR3 is TGTGCCAGCAGGACTAGCGTCCTCTCCTACGAGCAGTACTTC. It encodes CASRTSVLSYEQYF.

The CDR3 is CASSRRPGQKFLNTEAFF. The CDR3 DNA is TGTGCCAGCAGCCGTCGCCCGGGACAGAAGTTCCTGAACACTGAAGCTTTCTTT. The chain links TRBV9 to TRBJ1-1, with TRBD1 matching over 7 bases. The CDR3 covers 18 residues. The germline CDR1 and CDR2 sequences are SGDLS and YYNGEE. V trimming: 4 bases; J trimming: 0 bases; junction bases outside the gene matches: 15.